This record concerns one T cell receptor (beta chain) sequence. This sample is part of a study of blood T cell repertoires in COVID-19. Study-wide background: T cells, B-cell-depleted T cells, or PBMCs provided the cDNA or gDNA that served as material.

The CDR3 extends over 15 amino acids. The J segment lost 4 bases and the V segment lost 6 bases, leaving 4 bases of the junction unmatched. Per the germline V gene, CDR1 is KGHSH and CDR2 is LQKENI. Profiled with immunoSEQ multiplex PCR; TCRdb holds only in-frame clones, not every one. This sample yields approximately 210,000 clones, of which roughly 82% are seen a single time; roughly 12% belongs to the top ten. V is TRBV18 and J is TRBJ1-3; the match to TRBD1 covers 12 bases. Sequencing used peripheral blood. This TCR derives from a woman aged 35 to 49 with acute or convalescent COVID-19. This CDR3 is CASSPGQGAGNTIYF. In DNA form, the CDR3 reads TGTGCCAGCTCGCCGGGACAGGGGGCCGGAAACACCATATATTTT.